Below are 19 T cell receptor delta chains sequenced from a single sample in a study of γδ T cells in repeated Plasmodium falciparum infection. Flow sorting of PBMC yielded separate Vgamma9/Vdelta2+ and Vdelta2-negative gammadelta T cell populations for bulk repertoire analysis. TCRdb fed the multiplex PCR reads to CATT. Found here are 55,000 to 70,000 delta-chain clones, about 1.5% of them singletons; the top ten hold about 15%. The specimen sequenced was gamma-delta T cells from blood. All receptors derive from a pool of human donors (malaria-infected and uninfected, not separated).

Points on this clone: A far larger clone lies a single base away; this is likely a read error. The same CDR3 arises from other DNA sequences in this sample as well. The CDR3, as DNA: TGTGCCCTTGGGGAACGGGCCCCGCCCCTATTTCACCTTTACACCGATAAACTCATCTTT. This translates into CALGERAPPLFHLYTDKLIF. The V and J genes are TRDV1 and TRDJ1; TRDD3 might be the D (5 bases). Germline lookup yields CDR1 TSWWSYY and CDR2 QGS. The CDR3 is made up of 20 amino acids.

This clone was counted only a few times. One base separates it from a far larger clone, so it is likely a read error. Other DNA sequences in this specimen translate into the identical CDR3. V usage is TRDV1 and J usage is TRDJ1, with TRDD3 as a possible D gene (5 bases). TCRdb carries no J gene annotation; the J gene was assigned here by matching the DNA with germline. From germline, CDR1 is TSWWSYY and CDR2 QGS. This CDR3 region has 23 residues. Trimming cost V 2 bases and J 10 bases, with 44 bases left between them. Written as DNA, the CDR3 is TGTGCTCTTGGGGAAAACCATAGCTCCTGGCGGTGGACGAGCGCTCTTTCGACTGGACGACTCATCTTT. Encoded protein: CALGENHSSWRWTSALSTGRLIF.

This clone was counted at least ten times. The amino acid sequence in TCRdb belongs to a much larger clone and departs from this DNA's translation at residue 10, likely a sequencing read error; the sequence shown is translated from the DNA. The chain combines TRDV1 with TRDJ1; 8 positions match TRDD3. This CDR3 spans 14 amino acids. CDR1 is TSWWSYY, CDR2 QGS, per germline. The J segment lost 7 bases and the V segment lost 1 base, leaving 5 bases of the junction unmatched. For the CDR3, the DNA is TGTGCTCTTGGGGAACGGATCTGGGGGACTAAACTCATCTTT. This sequence encodes CALGERIWGTKLIF.

There are a few counts of this clone. TCRdb pairs this DNA with a much larger clone's protein that differs at residue 5, likely a read error; the protein shown was translated from the DNA. The chain is built from TRDV1 and TRDJ1; D may match TRDD2 or TRDD3 (6 bases each). In the absence of a J gene in TCRdb, the DNA was matched to germline to assign it here. Trimming shortened V by 5 bases and J by 0 bases, and 37 bases separated the two germline ends. Germline V gene lookup returns CDR1 TSWWSYY and CDR2 QGS. The CDR3 consists of 23 residues. Written as DNA, the CDR3 is TGTGCTCTTGGGCCCTGTGCTCCTACTCCTTGGGATTGGGGGCCACCCTACACCGATAAACTCATCTTT. It translates to CALGPCAPTPWDWGPPYTDKLIF.

This clone was seen ten or more times. For this DNA, TCRdb reports the protein of a much larger clone, which diverges at residue 17, most likely from a read error; the protein presented here is translated directly from the DNA. The V call is TRDV1, the J call TRDJ1; the D gene is possibly TRDD3 (6 bases). The CDR3 extends over 20 amino acids. Germline assignment: CDR1 TSWWSYY and CDR2 QGS. CDR3 sequence reads: CALGEPANVLHILGPDRLIF. DNA for the CDR3: TGTGCTCTTGGGGAACCAGCTAACGTCCTCCACATACTGGGTCCCGATAGACTCATCTTT.

Regarding this clone: TCRdb lists the protein of a much larger clone for this DNA, which differs at residue 16, so this is likely a read error; the protein given here is translated from the DNA itself. V and J are TRDV1 and TRDJ1; 7 bases fit TRDD2. TCRdb leaves out the J gene; it was filled in here by matching the DNA to germline. The germline gives CDR1 TSWWSYY, CDR2 QGS. The V and J ends lost 0 bases and 2 bases, in that order; junction bases with no gene match: 33. The CDR3 loop spans 25 amino acids. CDR3 residues: CALGELQRYVFLAPTENYTTDKLIF. DNA for the CDR3: TGTGCTCTTGGGGAACTACAAAGGTACGTCTTCCTAGCTCCTACTGAGAACTATACTACCGATAAACTCATCTTT.

Concerning this clone: A read error likely explains this, since a far larger clone differs by one base. Additional DNA sequences in this sample encode the identical CDR3. The rearrangement links TRDV1 to TRDJ1; TRDD3 matches at 11 bases. Since TCRdb gives no J gene, matching the DNA to germline was used here to assign it. Per the germline V gene, CDR1 is TSWWSYY and CDR2 is QGS. The CDR3 is 19 residues long. Trimming took 6 bases from V and 2 from J; bases not matched to a gene: 17. CDR3 DNA: TGTGCTCTTGGCCCTTCTCATCGGGGGTACTGGGGGATAACCGATAAACTCATCTTT. Translation gives CALGPSHRGYWGITDKLIF.

A word on this clone: A read error is likely here: a far larger clone is one base away. Other DNA sequences in the same sample also yield this CDR3. This chain uses TRDV1 with TRDJ1; D unresolved. The CDR3 totals 13 residues. Germline-derived CDR1 and CDR2 are TSWWSYY and QGS. The CDR3 protein is CALGEPPSDKLIF. The DNA for the CDR3 is TGTGCTCTTGGGGAACCCCCCAGCGATAAACTTATCTTT.

This clone was recorded at least ten times. The same CDR3 can be traced to other DNA sequences in this sample. The CDR3 here is CALGEEPDWGIRLKGLIF. The CDR3 coding sequence is TGTGCTCTTGGGGAAGAGCCCGACTGGGGGATAAGGCTTAAGGGACTCATCTTT. The rearrangement joins TRDV1 to TRDJ1; 11 bases line up with TRDD3. With 2 bases clipped from V and 10 bases from J, the junction kept 18 bases outside the gene matches. CDR1 is TSWWSYY, CDR2 QGS, per germline. The CDR3 covers 18 residues.

Many counts were recorded for this clone. The TCRdb protein comes from a much larger clone and disagrees with this DNA's translation at residue 9, likely due to a read error; the protein given here is derived from the DNA. The CDR3 DNA is TGTGCTCTTGGGGCCCTAACCACCAATAAACTCATCTTT. Encoded protein: CALGALTTNKLIF. The chain employs TRDV1 and TRDJ1; D is ambiguous. CDR3 length equals 13 residues. Germline V gene lookup returns CDR1 TSWWSYY and CDR2 QGS.

Concerning this clone itself: This is likely an artifact of a read error, given a far larger clone one base away. Other DNA sequences in the sample encode the same CDR3. The J gene is TRDJ1, the V gene TRDV1; TRDD3 matches at 7 bases. Since TCRdb gives no J gene, matching the DNA to germline was used here to assign it. CDR3 length: 22 amino acids. CDR1 TSWWSYY and CDR2 QGS come from the germline V gene. The CDR3 bases are TGCGCTCTTGGGGAAGTGGTGACGTCCTGGGGATATTGGGAAAGCGTCACCGATAAACTCATCTTT. Amino acids: CALGEVVTSWGYWESVTDKLIF.

This clone turned up a few times. With a far larger clone one base away, a read error is the likely cause. The sample holds other DNA sequences that translate to the same CDR3. The CDR3 loop reads CALGEVLNGPSGGSYTDKLIF. The CDR3, as DNA: TGTGCTCTTGGTGAAGTCTTAAACGGGCCTTCTGGGGGCTCGTACACCGATAAACTCATCTTT. The chain links TRDV1 to TRDJ1; 7 bases map to TRDD3. CDR3 length: 21 residues. V lost 6 bases, J lost 0 bases, and 25 bases stayed unmatched. CDR1 is TSWWSYY, CDR2 QGS, per germline.

Many counts were recorded for this clone. A much larger clone differs from this one at a single base, so this may be a read error. The chain employs TRDV1 and TRDJ1; D may be TRDD2 or TRDD3 (5 bases each). This CDR3 contains 14 residues. CDR1 TSWWSYY and CDR2 QGS come from the germline V gene. The CDR3 bases are TGTGCACTTGAGATTCCTTGGGGAGCTGGTAAACTCATCTTT. This translates into CALEIPWGAGKLIF.

Details on this clone: TCRdb pairs this DNA with a much larger clone's protein that differs at residue 9, likely a read error; the protein shown was translated from the DNA. This CDR3 reads CALGERTIGGGYGSYTDKLIF. The CDR3 bases are TGTGCTCTTGGGGAACGGACCATCGGTGGGGGATACGGTTCTTATACCGATAAACTCATCTTT. This rearrangement joins TRDV1 to TRDJ1; the match to TRDD3 covers 11 bases. TCRdb lists no J gene, so it was determined here by aligning the DNA to germline. The V gene end was trimmed by 1 base and the J gene end by 2 bases; junction bases not matched to a gene: 18. The CDR3 is 21 residues long. Germline values: CDR1 TSWWSYY, CDR2 QGS.

This clone came up a few times. With only one base between it and a far larger clone, this is likely a read error. Additional DNA sequences in this sample encode the identical CDR3. The V gene is TRDV1, the J gene TRDJ1; 7 nucleotides align to TRDD3. In germline, CDR1 is TSWWSYY, CDR2 QGS. The CDR3 is 23 residues long. CDR3 bases: TGTGCCCTTGGGGAACTAGATTTCTCTCCGTCTTGCAAACTGGGGTCATACACCGATAAACTCATCTTT. Encoded protein: CALGELDFSPSCKLGSYTDKLIF.

This clone was counted only a few times. TCRdb's protein, taken from a much larger clone, differs from this DNA's translation at residue 22, likely owing to a read error; the protein displayed comes from the DNA. The chain combines TRDV2 with TRDJ1; TRDD3 agrees at 13 bases. Looked up from germline, CDR1 is GEAIGNYY and CDR2 is EKD. The CDR3 covers 23 residues. The CDR3 spells CACDTEFSKLGDTRQTYTDKLTF. Written as DNA, the CDR3 is TGTGCCTGTGACACCGAGTTCTCCAAACTGGGGGATACGCGCCAAACGTACACCGATAAACTCACCTTT.

This clone was observed many times. The protein recorded in TCRdb matches a much larger clone and deviates from this DNA's translation at residue 14, suggesting a read error; the protein here is obtained by translating the DNA. The rearrangement links TRDV1 to TRDJ1, with 11 nucleotides matching TRDD3. CDR1 and CDR2 from the germline V gene are TSWWSYY and QGS. This CDR3 comprises 19 residues. V shed 4 bases, J shed 3 bases, and the junction held 16 bases outside the gene matches. CDR3 protein: CALGGKLGGYDMYADKLIF. CDR3 coding DNA: TGTGCTCTTGGGGGCAAACTTGGGGGATACGATATGTACGCCGATAAACTCATCTTT.

Comment on this clone: The junction does not match germline at one end; this may be a read error. The chain joins TRDV1 to TRDJ1, with D perhaps TRDD3 (6 bases). TCRdb carries no J gene annotation; the J gene was assigned here by matching the DNA with germline. CDR1 and CDR2 (germline): TSWWSYY, QGS. The CDR3 sequence is 18 residues long. CDR3 protein: CALVEFRMIRVKPDKLIF. The CDR3 nucleotides are TGTGCTCTTGTGGAATTTCGGATGATACGCGTAAAGCCCGATAAACTCATCTTT.

As regards this clone: Since a far larger clone is one base different, this is likely a read error. Within the sample, other DNA sequences also encode this same CDR3. The chain recombines TRAV38-2/DV8 with TRDJ1, with TRDD2 as a possible D gene (6 bases). The J gene comes from matching the DNA to germline here; TCRdb lacks it. Per the germline V gene, CDR1 is TSESDYY and CDR2 is QEAYKQQN. CDR3 size: 21 residues. CDR3 sequence: CAYRSFLMNLPYKVYTDKLIF. CDR3 in DNA: TGTGCTTACAGGAGCTTTCTGATGAACCTTCCATACAAGGTGTACACCGATAAACTCATCTTT.